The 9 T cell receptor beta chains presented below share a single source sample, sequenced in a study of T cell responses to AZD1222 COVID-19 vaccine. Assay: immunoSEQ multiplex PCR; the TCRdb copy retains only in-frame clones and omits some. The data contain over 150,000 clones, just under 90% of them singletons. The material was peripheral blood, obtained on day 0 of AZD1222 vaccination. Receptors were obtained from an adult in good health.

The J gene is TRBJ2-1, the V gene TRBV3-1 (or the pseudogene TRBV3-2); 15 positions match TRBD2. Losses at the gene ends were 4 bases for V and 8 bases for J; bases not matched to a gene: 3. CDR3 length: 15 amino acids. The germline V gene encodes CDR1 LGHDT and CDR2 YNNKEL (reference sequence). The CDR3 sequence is CASSPWTSGRDEQFF. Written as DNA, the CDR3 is TGTGCCAGCAGCCCCTGGACTAGCGGGAGGGATGAGCAGTTCTTC.

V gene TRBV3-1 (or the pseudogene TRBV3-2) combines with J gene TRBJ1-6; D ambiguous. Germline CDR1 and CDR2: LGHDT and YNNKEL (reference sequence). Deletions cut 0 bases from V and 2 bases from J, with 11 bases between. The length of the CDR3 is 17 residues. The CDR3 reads CASSQDPASTYNSPLHF. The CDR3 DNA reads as TGTGCCAGCAGCCAAGATCCCGCCAGCACCTATAATTCACCCCTCCACTTT.

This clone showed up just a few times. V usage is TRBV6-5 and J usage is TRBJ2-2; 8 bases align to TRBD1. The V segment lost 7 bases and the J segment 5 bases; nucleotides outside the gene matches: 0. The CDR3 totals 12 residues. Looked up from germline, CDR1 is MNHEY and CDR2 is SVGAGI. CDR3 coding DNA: TGTGCCAGCAACAGGGGGACCGGGGAGCTGTTTTTT. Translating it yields CASNRGTGELFF.

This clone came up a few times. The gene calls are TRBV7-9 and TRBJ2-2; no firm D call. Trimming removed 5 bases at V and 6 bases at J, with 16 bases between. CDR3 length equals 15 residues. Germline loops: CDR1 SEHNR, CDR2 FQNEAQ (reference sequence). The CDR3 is CASSPRTHLSGELFF. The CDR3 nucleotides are TGTGCCAGCAGCCCCCGGACCCACCTATCCGGGGAGCTGTTTTTT.

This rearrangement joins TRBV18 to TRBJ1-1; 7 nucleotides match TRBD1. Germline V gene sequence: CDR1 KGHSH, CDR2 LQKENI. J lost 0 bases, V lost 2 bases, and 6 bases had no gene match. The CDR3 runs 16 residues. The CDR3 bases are TGTGCCAGCTCACCAACTGGACAGGACTTGAACACTGAAGCTTTCTTT. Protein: CASSPTGQDLNTEAFF.

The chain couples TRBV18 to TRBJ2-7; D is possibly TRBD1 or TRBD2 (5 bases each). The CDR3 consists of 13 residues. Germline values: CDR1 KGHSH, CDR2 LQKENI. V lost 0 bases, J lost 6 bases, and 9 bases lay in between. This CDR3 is CASSPPGRSEQYF. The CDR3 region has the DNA TGTGCCAGCTCACCACCGGGACGTTCCGAGCAGTACTTC.

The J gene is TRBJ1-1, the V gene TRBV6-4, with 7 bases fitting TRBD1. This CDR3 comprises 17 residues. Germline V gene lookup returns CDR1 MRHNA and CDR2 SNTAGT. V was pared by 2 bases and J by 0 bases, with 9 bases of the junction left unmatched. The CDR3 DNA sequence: TGTGCCAGCAGTGACACAGGGGCCAGCCTAATGAACACTGAAGCTTTCTTT. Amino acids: CASSDTGASLMNTEAFF.

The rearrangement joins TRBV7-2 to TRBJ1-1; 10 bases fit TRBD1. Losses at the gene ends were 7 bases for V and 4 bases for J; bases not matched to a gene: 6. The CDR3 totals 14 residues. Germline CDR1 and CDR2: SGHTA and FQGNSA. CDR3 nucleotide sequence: TGTGCCAGCACCCGGGGACAGGGGAGCACTGAAGCTTTCTTT. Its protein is CASTRGQGSTEAFF.

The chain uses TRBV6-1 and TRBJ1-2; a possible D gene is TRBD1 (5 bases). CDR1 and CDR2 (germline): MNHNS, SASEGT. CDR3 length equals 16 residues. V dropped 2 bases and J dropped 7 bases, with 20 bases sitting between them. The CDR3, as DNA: TGTGCCAGCAGTGAATTTGGGGCCCTCTCTCTCGCTGGCTACACCTTC. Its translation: CASSEFGALSLAGYTF.